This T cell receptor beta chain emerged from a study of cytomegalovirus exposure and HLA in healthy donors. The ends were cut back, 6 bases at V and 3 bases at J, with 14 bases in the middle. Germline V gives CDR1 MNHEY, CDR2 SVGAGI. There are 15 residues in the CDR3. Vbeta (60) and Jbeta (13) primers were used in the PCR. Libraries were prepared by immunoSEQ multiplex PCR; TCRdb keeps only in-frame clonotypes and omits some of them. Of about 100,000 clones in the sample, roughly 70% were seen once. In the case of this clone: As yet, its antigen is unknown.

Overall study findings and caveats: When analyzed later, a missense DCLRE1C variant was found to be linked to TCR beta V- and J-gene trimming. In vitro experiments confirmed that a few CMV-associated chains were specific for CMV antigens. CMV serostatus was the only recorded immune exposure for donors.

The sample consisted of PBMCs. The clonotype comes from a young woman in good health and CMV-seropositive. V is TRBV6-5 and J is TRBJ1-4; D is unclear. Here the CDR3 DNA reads TGTGCCAGCAGCCCCTCGGGAGGGCCTAATGAAAAACTGTTTTTT. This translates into CASSPSGGPNEKLFF.